The following is a T cell receptor (beta chain) sequence with its context. What it binds is not known. Trimming removed 0 bases at V and 0 bases at J, with 6 bases between. This CDR3 spans 14 amino acids. Germline lookup yields CDR1 SGHRS and CDR2 YFSETQ. Some clones are missing from TCRdb's copy, which holds only in-frame ones; the method was immunoSEQ multiplex PCR. The table has 35,000 to 40,000 clones, around 88% seen once; the top ten hold approximately 7.5%. Each patient experienced a relapse that followed autologous stem cell transplantation, and brentuximab vedotin exposure varied. The entry originates in a study of PD-1 blockade in classical Hodgkin lymphoma. General study findings and limits: With respect to the repertoire differences, their causes, possibly disease activity or prior therapy, remain undefined. Newly diagnosed patients reportedly trailed healthy donors in baseline TCR diversity. By C4D1, diversity of CD4+ TCRs had risen significantly, whereas that of CD8+ TCRs had not.

The sequence was obtained from a human donor with classical Hodgkin lymphoma. The chain has TRBV5-1 and TRBJ1-1, with D unresolved. The starting material was peripheral blood mononuclear cells (PBMCs), obtained before the second cycle of nivolumab. CDR3 protein: CASSLVAMNTEAFF. CDR3 in DNA: TGCGCCAGCAGCTTGGTCGCCATGAACACTGAAGCTTTCTTT.